This T cell receptor (beta chain) was documented in a study of T cells in narcolepsy. Whole-study context: Patients with NT1 or NT2 and healthy control donors were enrolled.

Produced via immunoSEQ multiplex PCR; TCRdb's table is partial and in-frame only. The data show 25,000 to 30,000 clones, around 78% seen once. In germline, CDR1 is MNHNY, CDR2 SVGAGI (reference sequence). The CDR3 runs 14 residues. The V and J ends lost 6 bases and 5 bases, in that order; junction bases with no gene match: 3. The chain recombines TRBV6-6 with TRBJ2-2, with 10 bases fitting TRBD2. The receptor's source is a human donor with narcolepsy. The specimen sequenced was CD45RA- memory CD4+ T cells from PBMCs. CDR3 coding DNA: TGTGCCAGCAGCGGGACTAGCGAAACCGGGGAGCTGTTTTTT. Its translation is CASSGTSETGELFF.